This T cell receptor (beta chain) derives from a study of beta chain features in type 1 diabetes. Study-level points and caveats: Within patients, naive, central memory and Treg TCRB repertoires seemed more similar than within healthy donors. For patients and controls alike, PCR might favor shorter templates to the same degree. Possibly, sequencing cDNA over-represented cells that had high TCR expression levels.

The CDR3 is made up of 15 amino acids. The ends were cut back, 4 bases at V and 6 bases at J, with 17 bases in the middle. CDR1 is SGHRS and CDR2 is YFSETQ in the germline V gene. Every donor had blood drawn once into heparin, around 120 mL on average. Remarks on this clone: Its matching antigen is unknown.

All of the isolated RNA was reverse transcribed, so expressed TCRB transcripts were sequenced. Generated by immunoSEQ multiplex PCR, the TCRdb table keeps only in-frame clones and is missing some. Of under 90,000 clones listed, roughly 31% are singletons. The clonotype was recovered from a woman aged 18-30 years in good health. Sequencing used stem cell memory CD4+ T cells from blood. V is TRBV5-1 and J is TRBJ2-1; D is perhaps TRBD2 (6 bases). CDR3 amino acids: CASSPGTRRLNEQFF. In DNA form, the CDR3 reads TGCGCCAGCAGCCCCGGGACTCGACGACTCAATGAGCAGTTCTTC.